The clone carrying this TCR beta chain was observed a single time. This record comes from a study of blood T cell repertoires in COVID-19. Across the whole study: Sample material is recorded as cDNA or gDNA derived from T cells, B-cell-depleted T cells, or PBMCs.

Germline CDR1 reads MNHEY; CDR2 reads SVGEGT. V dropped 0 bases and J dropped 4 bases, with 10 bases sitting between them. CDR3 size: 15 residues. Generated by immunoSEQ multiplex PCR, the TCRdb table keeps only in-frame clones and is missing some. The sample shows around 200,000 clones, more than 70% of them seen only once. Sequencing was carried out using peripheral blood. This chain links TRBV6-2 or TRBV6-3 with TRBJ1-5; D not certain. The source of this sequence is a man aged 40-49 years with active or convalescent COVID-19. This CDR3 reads CASSYSPQVNQPQHF. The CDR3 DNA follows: TGTGCCAGCAGTTACTCTCCACAAGTTAATCAGCCCCAGCATTTT.